These 15 T cell receptor beta chains were all obtained from the same sample, sequenced in a study of CD8 T cells in ankylosing spondylitis. Notes on the study in general: Within ankylosing spondylitis blood, a TCR beta motif made up of fewer than ten highly homologous variants appeared to be characteristic.

No antigen has been identified for these receptors. From the 5' RACE reads, TCRdb called clonotypes with MiXCR, one entry per CDR3 protein. Of 450,000 or so distinct CDR3 sequences listed, 25% to 30% were seen once; the top ten hold under 0.9%. The sequencing sample was made of blood, either unsorted or a sorted T cell fraction (not recorded which). The receptors shown here come from a male donor with ankylosing spondylitis.

This clonotype occurred a few times. The gene calls are TRBV11-1 and TRBJ2-1; D ambiguous. Trimming left V 3 bases short and J 4 bases short, with 22 bases between. CDR1 and CDR2 (germline): SGHAT, FQDESV (reference sequence). The CDR3 consists of 18 residues. CDR3 nucleotides: TGTGCCAGCAGCTTGAACCCTACCGATTCAATCGAGTACAATGAGCAGTTCTTC. Amino acid sequence: CASSLNPTDSIEYNEQFF.

J is TRBJ2-1 and V is TRBV25-1, with a weak D call TRBD1 (5 bases). V was trimmed by 2 bases and J by 4 bases, leaving 12 bases between them. Germline V gene data show CDR1 as MGHDK and CDR2 as SYGVNS. The CDR3 extends over 15 amino acids. Here the CDR3 reads CASSESRGSYNEQFF. The CDR3 DNA sequence: TGTGCCAGCAGTGAAAGTAGGGGTTCTTACAATGAGCAGTTCTTC.

This clonotype was picked up a small number of times. J is TRBJ2-1 and V is TRBV20-1; no clear D gene. Trimming took 5 bases from V and 7 from J, leaving 15 bases between them. The CDR3 length is 13 residues. Germline V gives CDR1 DFQATT, CDR2 SNEGSKA (reference sequence). The CDR3, as DNA: TGCAGTGCTCCCATAGATAGTCGAAATGAGCAGTTCTTC. This codes for CSAPIDSRNEQFF.

V is TRBV11-2 and J is TRBJ2-7; the D is unclear. Germline-derived CDR1 and CDR2 are SGHAT and FQNNGV. The length of the CDR3 is 14 residues. The V gene lost 0 bases and the J gene lost 4 bases, with 10 bases spanning the gap. CDR3 DNA: TGTGCCAGCAGCTTAGATCTATCGGTGTACGAGCAGTACTTC. It translates to CASSLDLSVYEQYF.

V is TRBV19 and J is TRBJ2-5; the D call may be TRBD1 or TRBD2 (5 bases each). Germline V gene sequence: CDR1 LNHDA, CDR2 SQIVND (reference sequence). Trimming took off 2 bases at V and 1 base at J, with 8 bases between the two ends. This CDR3 comprises 14 residues. Here the CDR3 reads CASSILGRQETQYF. The CDR3 DNA follows: TGTGCCAGTAGTATATTGGGACGCCAAGAGACCCAGTACTTC.

This clonotype appeared a few times. The chain has TRBV20-1 and TRBJ2-7; D perhaps matches TRBD1 (5 bases). The CDR3 is 13 amino acids. Germline V gene lookup returns CDR1 DFQATT and CDR2 SNEGSKA (reference sequence). The germline V and J ends were trimmed by 8 bases and 3 bases, with 17 bases remaining between them. The CDR3 loop is CSPSHGQGYEQYF. Here the CDR3 DNA reads TGCAGTCCAAGCCACGGGCAGGGCTACGAGCAGTACTTC.

This clonotype was found a few times. The chain employs TRBV7-9 and TRBJ1-1; 7 bases map to TRBD1. Germline lookup yields CDR1 SEHNR and CDR2 FQNEAQ (reference sequence). V lost 5 bases, J lost 5 bases, and 5 bases stayed unmatched. This CDR3 is 13 amino acids long. The chain's CDR3 is CASSNTGETEAFF. In DNA form, the CDR3 reads TGTGCCAGCAGCAATACAGGGGAGACTGAAGCTTTCTTT.

The V gene is TRBV27, the J gene TRBJ2-3, with 7 positions matching TRBD2. The CDR3 is 16 amino acids. V gave up 4 bases and J gave up 4 bases; unmatched junction bases: 11. Germline V gene sequence: CDR1 MNHEY, CDR2 SMNVEV (reference sequence). CDR3 amino acids: CASSSGVSGGADTQYF. The CDR3 DNA reads as TGTGCCAGCAGTTCCGGCGTATCGGGAGGTGCAGATACGCAGTATTTT.

The rearrangement links TRBV18 to TRBJ2-7; TRBD1 matches at 7 bases. This CDR3 is 15 amino acids long. J was trimmed by 2 bases and V by 1 base; bases with no gene match: 5. Germline-derived CDR1 and CDR2 are KGHSH and LQKENI. The CDR3 reads CASSPLRQGPYEQYF. The CDR3 nucleotides read TGTGCCAGCTCACCACTGCGACAGGGCCCCTACGAGCAGTACTTC.

Only a few counts were recorded for this clonotype. The CDR3 DNA reads TGTGCCAGCAGTTTGATACTAGCCCTTAGCACAGATACGCAGTATTTT. It yields the protein CASSLILALSTDTQYF. The chain employs TRBV12-3 or TRBV12-4 and TRBJ2-3; tentatively, D is TRBD2 (6 bases). The CDR3 extends over 16 amino acids. Trimming took 3 bases from V and 0 from J, leaving 13 bases between them.

The genes are TRBV10-3 and TRBJ1-2; D is uncertain. This CDR3 has 14 residues. V shed 11 bases and J shed 3 bases, with 19 bases lying between them. The germline CDR1 and CDR2 sequences are ENHRY and SYGVKD. CDR3 DNA: TGTGCCGTCTGGGCCGGGGAGAAGGACTATGGCTACACCTTC. It encodes CAVWAGEKDYGYTF.

The gene calls are TRBV7-7 and TRBJ2-1; no definite D call. V lost 3 bases and J 4 bases, leaving 13 bases between the germline ends. CDR1 SSHAT and CDR2 FNYEAQ come from the germline V gene (reference sequence). CDR3 length equals 15 residues. CDR3 bases: TGTGCCAGCAGCTTCGGTCCCGCCCTATACAATGAGCAGTTCTTC. Translation: CASSFGPALYNEQFF.

This rearrangement joins TRBV11-1 to TRBJ2-3; D possibly corresponds to TRBD2 (6 bases). CDR1 and CDR2 (germline): SGHAT, FQDESV (reference sequence). Trimming cost V 5 bases and J 2 bases, with 14 bases left between them. The CDR3 length is 15 residues. The CDR3 coding sequence is TGTGCCAGCAGCCTACTTCTAGCGACCACAGATACGCAGTATTTT. This encodes CASSLLLATTDTQYF.

This clonotype was detected ten times or more. The J gene is TRBJ2-7, the V gene TRBV12-3 or TRBV12-4; D unclear. The V and J ends lost 6 bases and 12 bases respectively, with 18 bases between them. The CDR3 totals 12 residues. CDR3 coding DNA: TGTGCCAGCAGCCGGACGTCTATGGGTCTGTACTTC. This sequence encodes CASSRTSMGLYF.

This clonotype was seen a handful of times. The chain recombines TRBV24-1 with TRBJ2-1, with a possible D match to TRBD2 (6 bases). There are 18 residues in the CDR3. Trimming took off 2 bases at V and 0 bases at J, with 16 bases between the two ends. Germline values: CDR1 KGHDR, CDR2 SFDVKD. This CDR3 is CATSDSYGGSSSYNEQFF. The CDR3 coding sequence is TGTGCCACCAGTGATTCGTATGGGGGGAGCAGCTCCTACAATGAGCAGTTCTTC.